This TCR beta chain emerged from a study of Graves' ophthalmopathy and Graves' hyperthyroidism. Study-wide background: Specimen type is peripheral blood, obtained at initial diagnosis before any treatment. Study-wide points: The model flagged ophthalmopathy progression at more than 70% sensitivity and around 72% specificity. A roughly 81% specificity and 85% to 90% sensitivity were achieved by a 13-signature model that separated ophthalmopathy from stable hyperthyroidism.

Patients were left out if they had other autoimmune diseases, uncontrolled infections, pregnancy or lactation. In its sample, this clonotype was seen many times. Its antigen is still unknown. RNA transcripts were the template, and TCR beta CDR3 regions were amplified from them. The library came from an HTBI-primed first-round RT-PCR and a second-round multiplex PCR. TCRdb recomputed calls from the multiplex PCR reads with MiXCR, one row per CDR3 protein. The sample has 170,000 or so distinct CDR3 sequences, less than 45% seen once. The germline gives CDR1 MNHEY, CDR2 SVGEGT. The germline V and J ends were trimmed by 4 bases and 0 bases, with 7 bases remaining between them. CDR3 length: 14 amino acids.

The chain links TRBV6-2 or TRBV6-3 to TRBJ1-5; tentatively, D is TRBD1 (6 bases). The clonotype was recovered from a woman aged 40 to 49 with Graves' ophthalmopathy. Sequences were obtained from peripheral blood. The CDR3 spells CASSLDSSNQPQHF. The CDR3 DNA follows: TGTGCCAGCAGTTTGGACAGTAGCAATCAGCCCCAGCATTTT.